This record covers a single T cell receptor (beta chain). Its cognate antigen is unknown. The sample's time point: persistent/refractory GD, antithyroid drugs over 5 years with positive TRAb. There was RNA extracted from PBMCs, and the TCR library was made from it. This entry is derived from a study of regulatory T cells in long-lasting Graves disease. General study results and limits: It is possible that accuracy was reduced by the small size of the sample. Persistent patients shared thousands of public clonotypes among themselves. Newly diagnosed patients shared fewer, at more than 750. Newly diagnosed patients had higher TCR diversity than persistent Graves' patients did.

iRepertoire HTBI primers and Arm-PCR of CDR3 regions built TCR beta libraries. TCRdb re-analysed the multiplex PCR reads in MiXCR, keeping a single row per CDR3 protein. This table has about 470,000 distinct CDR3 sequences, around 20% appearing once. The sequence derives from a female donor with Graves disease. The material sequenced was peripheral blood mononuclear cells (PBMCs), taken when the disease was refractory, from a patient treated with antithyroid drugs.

CDR3 nucleotide sequence: TGTGCCACCAGTGCCAACGGGGACAGGGGGTTCTATGGCTACACCTTC. Translation: CATSANGDRGFYGYTF. The chain employs TRBV24-1 and TRBJ1-2, with 11 nucleotides matching TRBD1. The CDR3 spans 16 residues. The junction had 8 bases not matched to a gene; V was cut back by 5 bases and J by 4 bases. The germline V gene has CDR1 KGHDR and CDR2 SFDVKD.